Listed here is a single TCR beta chain. The clone's antigen remains unknown. No much larger clone exists at a distance of one base, and base qualities are not known. The entry originates in a study of identifying expanded T cells in peripheral blood (dated by TCRdb to between 2017 and 2020). Describing the broader study: Technical replicates were generated by sequencing separate aliquots of the same genomic DNA pool, with four replicates compared pairwise. Overall study outcomes, separate from this receptor: Between technical replicates the binomial model flagged about 1.2 differentially abundant clones, whereas over approximately two weeks the binomial model flagged about 16.4 and over approximately four weeks roughly 20. Across all healthy donors, variance in clone template counts between approximately 2-week samples was found to increase significantly with total template count. It was expected by the authors that biological variance in healthy repertoires might increase further over much longer intervals, such as months to years. Across all healthy-donor time intervals, the beta-binomial model significantly lowered both the number of clones called differentially abundant and the false-positive rate.

No immune events such as infections were documented for the healthy donors during the collection period. Blood repertoires from healthy donors were used as a training cohort for calibrating time-dependent variance in a beta-binomial model of differential abundance of T-cell clones. The training cohort comprised roughly ten healthy donors, 3 female and 7 male. The donors were between roughly 25 and 65 years old, with an average age of roughly 40 years. Whole blood was collected from each healthy donor at three time points spaced around 2 weeks apart and obtained from a commercial supplier. For immunosequencing, genomic DNA was extracted from whole blood that had not been sorted. Inclusive of the bounding cysteine and phenylalanine, the CDR3 is 18 residues long. The entry retains the CDR3 DNA only, 54 bases that are in frame from base 1. TCRbeta CDR3 regions were profiled with the immunoSEQ Assay using bias-controlled multiplex PCR amplification of genomic DNA. On the authors' methods: The absolute abundance of each unique TCRbeta CDR3 region was quantified after sequences were collapsed and filtered. Differential abundance was assessed using a binomial (Fisher-equivalent) model and a beta-binomial model in which time-dependent variance fitted from healthy donors was added. Clones with fewer than 5 combined templates were removed, and differential abundance was called for clones with a Benjamini-Hochberg FDR below 0.01. Beta-binomial variance was modeled as a function of total template count across the two samples using the form v = (b*log(k)+a)^2. What TCRdb holds here is the immuneACCESS table cut down to in-frame rearrangements. Part of the clones is not present; checked against another copy, under half of the missing clones reflect an unresolved V gene, and the others are unexplained. That table gives V, J and clone size, and the DNA gave D and trimming. The sample includes more than 95,000 clones, with over 65% observed a single time. The ten largest clones take up 3.3% of the sample.

In this chain, TRBV7-5 is recombined with TRBJ1-5; the D segment call TRBD1 is taken from the table without a DNA check. TRBV7-5 is recorded as a pseudogene. The TCR comes from a person between 18 and 75 years old in good health. Sequencing input: blood. In nucleotides, the sequence is TGTGCCAGAAGCCCCGGACAGGGGGCGAAGTATAGCAATCAGCCCCAGCATTTT. This yields the protein CARSPGQGAKYSNQPQHF.